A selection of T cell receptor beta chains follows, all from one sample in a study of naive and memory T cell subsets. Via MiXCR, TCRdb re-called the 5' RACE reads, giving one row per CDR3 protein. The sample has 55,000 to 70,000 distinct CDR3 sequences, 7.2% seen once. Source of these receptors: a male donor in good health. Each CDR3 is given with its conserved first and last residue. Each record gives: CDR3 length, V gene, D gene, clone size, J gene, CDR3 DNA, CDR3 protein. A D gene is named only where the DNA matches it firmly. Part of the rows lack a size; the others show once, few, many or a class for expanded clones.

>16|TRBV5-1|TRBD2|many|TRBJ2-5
TGCGCCAGCAGCTGGCGTGGAGCGGGAGAGGGAGAGACCCAGTACTTC
CASSWRGAGEGETQYF
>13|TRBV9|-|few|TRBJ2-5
TGTGCCAGCAGTGAGGGGGTCCAAGAGACCCAGTACTTC
CASSEGVQETQYF
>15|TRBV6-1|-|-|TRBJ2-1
TGTGCCAGCAGTGAATCCGAGTTTTCCTACAATGAGCAGTTCTTC
CASSESEFSYNEQFF
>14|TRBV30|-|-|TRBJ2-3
TGTGCCTGGGGACTGGGTCTGGAAACAGATACGCAGTATTTT
CAWGLGLETDTQYF
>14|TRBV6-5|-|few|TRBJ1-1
TGTGCCAGCAGTTACGATGGGGTCCCCACTGAAGCTTTCTTT
CASSYDGVPTEAFF
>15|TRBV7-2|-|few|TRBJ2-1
TGTGCCAGCAGCTTAGGGGGCCGCACCTTCAATGAGCAGTTCTTC
CASSLGGRTFNEQFF
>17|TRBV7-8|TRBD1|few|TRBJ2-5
TGTGCCAGCAGCTTGCGGGGACAGGCCTTCCTACAAGAGACCCAGTACTTC
CASSLRGQAFLQETQYF
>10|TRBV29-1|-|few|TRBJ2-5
TGCAGCGTTGTTCAAGAGACCCAGTACTTC
CSVVQETQYF
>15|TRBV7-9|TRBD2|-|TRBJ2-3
TGTGCCAGCAGCATAACTAGCGGGAGCACAGATACGCAGTATTTT
CASSITSGSTDTQYF
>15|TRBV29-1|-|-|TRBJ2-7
TGCAGCGCTGGGGATAGGGGCCTGAAAACCTACGAGCAGTACTTC
CSAGDRGLKTYEQYF
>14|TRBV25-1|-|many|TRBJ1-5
TGTGCCAGCAGTGATAGTGGGAGCAATCAGCCCCAGCATTTT
CASSDSGSNQPQHF
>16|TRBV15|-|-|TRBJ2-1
TGTGCCACCAGCAGAATCGAGGTTCTCCTCTACAATGAGCAGTTCTTC
CATSRIEVLLYNEQFF
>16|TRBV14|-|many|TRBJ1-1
TGTGCCAGCAGCCATCCCGCGCGAGGGCTGAACACTGAAGCTTTCTTT
CASSHPARGLNTEAFF
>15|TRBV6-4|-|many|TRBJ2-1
TGTGCCAGCAGTGACTCCGCTAGCGTGTGGAATGAGCAGTTCTTC
CASSDSASVWNEQFF
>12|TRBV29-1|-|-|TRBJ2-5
TGCAGCGTTGCCCGACCGACAGAGACCCAGTACTTC
CSVARPTETQYF
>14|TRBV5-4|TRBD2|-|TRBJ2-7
TGTGCCAGCAGCCGCCGGACGGGGGGAGAGGAGCAGTACTTC
CASSRRTGGEEQYF
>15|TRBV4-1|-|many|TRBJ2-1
TGCGCCAGCAGCCAAGGAGGTAGCGGCCGTGGTGAGCAGTTCTTC
CASSQGGSGRGEQFF
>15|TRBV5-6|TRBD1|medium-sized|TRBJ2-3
TGTGCCAGCAGACACGGACAGGGGGAAGTAGATACGCAGTATTTT
CASRHGQGEVDTQYF
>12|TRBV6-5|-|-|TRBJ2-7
TGTGCCAGCAGGGACTCCCACAACGAGCAGTACTTC
CASRDSHNEQYF
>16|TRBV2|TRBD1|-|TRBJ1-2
TGTGCCAGCAGTGCCTACAGGGGGAAAGCGGACTATGGCTACACCTTC
CASSAYRGKADYGYTF
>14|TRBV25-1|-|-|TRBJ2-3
TGTGCCAGCAGTTATGCAGGGCTCCCAGATACGCAGTATTTT
CASSYAGLPDTQYF
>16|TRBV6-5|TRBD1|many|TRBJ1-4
TGTGCCAGCAGTACCTCCACAGGGGAGGGTAATGAAAAACTGTTTTTT
CASSTSTGEGNEKLFF
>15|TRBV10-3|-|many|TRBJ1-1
TGTGCCATCAGTAAACACCAGGGGAGCGCCGCTGAAGCTTTCTTT
CAISKHQGSAAEAFF
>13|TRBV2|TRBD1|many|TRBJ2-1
TGTGCCAGCAGCCTCGGACAGGACAATGAGCAGTTCTTC
CASSLGQDNEQFF
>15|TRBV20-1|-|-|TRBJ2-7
TGCAGTGCTAGAGTCGGGCTAGACGGGACCTACGAGCAGTACTTC
CSARVGLDGTYEQYF
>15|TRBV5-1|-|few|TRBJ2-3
TGCGCCAGCAGCCCCGGACAGCCTAGCACAGATACGCAGTATTTT
CASSPGQPSTDTQYF
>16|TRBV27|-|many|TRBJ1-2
TGTGCCAGCAGAGAAACAGGGTCGCTTGAGTCCCGGGGCTACACCTTC
CASRETGSLESRGYTF
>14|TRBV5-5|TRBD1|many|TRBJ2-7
TGTGCCAGCAGCCGTGGGACAGGGTCCTACGAGCAGTACTTC
CASSRGTGSYEQYF
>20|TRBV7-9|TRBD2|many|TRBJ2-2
TGTGCCAGCAGCTATGGGGTGCTGAAAGCGGGGGGCCGAGACACCGGGGAGCTGTTTTTT
CASSYGVLKAGGRDTGELFF
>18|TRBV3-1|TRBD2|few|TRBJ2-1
TGTGCCAGCAGCCCCCGGTCTAGCGGATCGTACTCCTACAATGAGCAGTTCTTC
CASSPRSSGSYSYNEQFF
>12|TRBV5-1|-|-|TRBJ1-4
TGCGCCAGCAGCACTACGGGGGAGAAACTGTTTTTT
CASSTTGEKLFF
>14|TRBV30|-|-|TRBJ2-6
TGTGCCTGGGCCCCACGCTCTGGGGCCAACGTCCTGACTTTC
CAWAPRSGANVLTF
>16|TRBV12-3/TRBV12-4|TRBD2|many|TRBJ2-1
TGTGCCAGCAGTTCGTATGTAACTAGCGGGGGGCGGGAGCAGTTCTTC
CASSSYVTSGGREQFF
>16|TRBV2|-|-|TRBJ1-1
TGTGCCACCCCCCTTGGCGGGGGCGTTATGAACACTGAAGCTTTCTTT
CATPLGGGVMNTEAFF
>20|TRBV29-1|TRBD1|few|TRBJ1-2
TGCAGCGTTGAAGATCATTACCCGGGACAGGGGGCGTCTGCGAACTATGGCTACACCTTC
CSVEDHYPGQGASANYGYTF
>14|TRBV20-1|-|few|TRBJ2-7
TGCAGTGCTAGAGATCTCGTGGGGGCGCGGGAGCAGTACTTC
CSARDLVGAREQYF
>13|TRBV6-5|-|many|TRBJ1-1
TGTGCCAGCACCAACCCCCCCGGGGGTGAAGCTTTCTTT
CASTNPPGGEAFF
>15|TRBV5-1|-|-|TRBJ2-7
TGCGCCAGCAGCTTGGCCGGCAGGGGAATTCACGAGCAGTACTTC
CASSLAGRGIHEQYF
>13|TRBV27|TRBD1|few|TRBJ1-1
TGTGCCAGCAAAACGGGACAGCTCACTGAAGCTTTCTTT
CASKTGQLTEAFF
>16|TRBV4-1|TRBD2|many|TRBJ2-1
TGCGCCAGCAGCCAAGATGAAGCTAGCGGGTACAATGAGCAGTTCTTC
CASSQDEASGYNEQFF
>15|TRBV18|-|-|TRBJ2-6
TGTGCCAGCTCCGTTACAGGGACAGGGGCCAACGTCCTGACTTTC
CASSVTGTGANVLTF
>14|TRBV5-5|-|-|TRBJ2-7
TGTGCCAGCAGCTTGTTATCTACCTCCTACGAGCAGTACTTC
CASSLLSTSYEQYF